This section outlines one T cell receptor (beta chain) sequence together with its context. Its specificity is unknown. The V and J ends lost 5 bases and 5 bases, in that order; junction bases with no gene match: 6. The CDR3 spans 14 residues. Germline assignment: CDR1 LNHNV and CDR2 YYDKDF (reference sequence). This sample is drawn from a study of cytomegalovirus exposure and HLA in healthy donors. TCRdb keeps only in-frame clones here, not all; method: immunoSEQ multiplex PCR. The top ten hold approximately 0.34% of the sample, which has 250,000 or so clones, around 89% seen once. Notes on the study in general: Researchers reported that a few CMV-associated chains were confirmed in vitro as CMV antigen-specific.

This receptor was obtained from a woman between 18 and 29 years old in good health and CMV-seronegative. Sequences were obtained from PBMCs. The chain recombines TRBV15 with TRBJ1-2; TRBD1 agrees at 9 bases. CDR3 protein: CATSHQTGGYGYTF. CDR3 in DNA: TGTGCCACCAGCCATCAGACAGGGGGATATGGCTACACCTTC.